The 27 T cell receptor beta chains reported below all come from one sample, sequenced in a study of blood T cell repertoires in COVID-19. TCRdb keeps only in-frame clones here, not all; method: immunoSEQ multiplex PCR. This sample yields tens of thousands of clones, of which more than 80% are seen a single time; approximately 5.5% belongs to the top ten. The sequencing input was peripheral blood. The receptors here all came from a man older than 75 with acute or convalescent COVID-19.

The chain joins TRBV19 to TRBJ1-5, with TRBD1 matching over 8 bases. The CDR3 is made up of 16 amino acids. The J segment lost 7 bases and the V segment lost 3 bases, leaving 11 bases of the junction unmatched. CDR1 LNHDA and CDR2 SQIVND come from the germline V gene (reference sequence). The CDR3 protein is CASSMGHGQGTQPQHF. The CDR3 nucleotides read TGTGCCAGTAGTATGGGACATGGACAGGGTACCCAGCCCCAGCATTTT.

V and J are TRBV30 and TRBJ2-1; 9 positions agree with TRBD2. The V gene end was trimmed by 3 bases and the J gene end by 14 bases; junction bases not matched to a gene: 5. CDR1 GTSNPN and CDR2 SVGIG come from the germline V gene (reference sequence). The CDR3 consists of 11 residues. The CDR3 is CAWRGGGAKFF. The CDR3 region has the DNA TGTGCCTGGAGAGGCGGGGGGGCAAAGTTCTTC. The entire variable domain, with the rest obtained from reference TRBV30 and TRBJ2-1, is as follows: SQTIHQWPATLVQPVGSPLSLECTVEGTSNPNLYWYRQAAGRGLQLLFYSVGIGQISSEVPQNLSASRPQDRQFILSSKKLLLSDSGFYLCAWRGGGAKFFGPGTRLTVL.

CDR3 region: CASSPGLAGAGGTDTQYF. DNA for the CDR3: TGTGCCAGCAGCCCGGGACTAGCGGGGGCTGGTGGCACAGATACGCAGTATTTT. The chain uses TRBV3-1 (or the pseudogene TRBV3-2) and TRBJ2-3, with 14 bases matching TRBD2. Germline-derived CDR1 and CDR2 are LGHDT and YNNKEL (reference sequence). Trimming took 4 bases from V and 1 from J; bases not matched to a gene: 7. The CDR3 runs 18 residues.

This clone was seen once. This chain uses TRBV14 with TRBJ2-7; 7 positions match TRBD1. Trimming at V came to 1 base and at J to 3 bases, leaving 3 bases not matched to a gene. This CDR3 region has 14 residues. CDR1 and CDR2 from the germline V gene are SGHDN and FVKESK. The CDR3 reads CASSQGGQLYEQYF. In DNA form, the CDR3 reads TGTGCCAGCAGCCAAGGGGGACAGCTCTACGAGCAGTACTTC.

V gene TRBV3-1 (or the pseudogene TRBV3-2) combines with J gene TRBJ1-2; no reliable D call. CDR1 is LGHDT, CDR2 YNNKEL, per germline (reference sequence). There are 15 residues in the CDR3. Trimming pared 1 base from V and 8 bases from J, leaving 17 bases between. For the CDR3, the DNA is TGTGCCAGCAGCCAAGGCCCCGTGACGGGGAACGGCTACACCTTC. It encodes CASSQGPVTGNGYTF.

This clone appeared a single time. The J gene is TRBJ1-2, the V gene TRBV7-2, with D perhaps matching TRBD1 (5 bases). The germline gives CDR1 SGHTA, CDR2 FQGNSA. CDR3 length equals 17 residues. Trimming cost V 5 bases and J 4 bases, with 23 bases left between them. The CDR3 spells CASSKGVTTGARYGYTF. DNA for the CDR3: TGTGCCAGCAGCAAAGGGGTTACAACAGGCGCCCGCTATGGCTACACCTTC.

This clone occurred once. This chain links TRBV27 with TRBJ1-1; D remains ambiguous. Per germline, CDR1 MNHEY and CDR2 SMNVEV (reference sequence). The CDR3 has 13 amino acids. V lost 1 base, J lost 1 base, and 4 bases lay in between. CDR3 bases: TGTGCCAGCAGTTTATACGGGAACACTGAAGCTTTCTTT. Protein: CASSLYGNTEAFF.

This chain uses TRBV6-1 with TRBJ2-2; TRBD1 aligns across 11 bases. CDR1 MNHNS and CDR2 SASEGT come from the germline V gene. This CDR3 comprises 15 residues. V lost 1 base to trimming and J lost 7 bases; unmatched junction nucleotides: 2. CDR3 loop: CASSEGTGGLGELFF. For the CDR3, the DNA is TGTGCCAGCAGTGAAGGGACAGGGGGCCTCGGGGAGCTGTTTTTT.

The gene calls are TRBV5-1 and TRBJ2-5, with 7 bases identical to TRBD1. The V segment lost 5 bases and the J segment 1 base; nucleotides outside the gene matches: 8. Germline assignment: CDR1 SGHRS and CDR2 YFSETQ. The CDR3 covers 15 residues. This CDR3 reads CASRATGAGQETQYF. DNA for the CDR3: TGCGCCAGCAGGGCTACAGGGGCTGGCCAAGAGACCCAGTACTTC.

To note about this clone: Germline is not matched at one junction end, which may reflect a read error. V gene TRBV5-4 combines with J gene TRBJ2-2; D is uncertain. Germline CDR1 is SGHNT and CDR2 is YYREEE (reference sequence). This CDR3 is 15 amino acids long. DNA for the CDR3: TGTGCCAGCAGCCCAGGTAGAGACAACACCGAGGAGCTGTTTTTT. It yields the protein CASSPGRDNTEELFF.

V usage is TRBV24-1 and J usage is TRBJ1-2; D might be TRBD1 (6 bases). Trimming removed 5 bases at V and 4 bases at J, with 10 bases between. The germline gives CDR1 KGHDR, CDR2 SFDVKD. The CDR3 has 13 residues. CDR3: CATSGDTAYGYTF. The DNA of the CDR3 is TGTGCCACCAGTGGGGACACCGCCTATGGCTACACCTTC.

J is TRBJ2-1 and V is TRBV14; 8 positions agree with TRBD1. The ends lost 3 bases at V and 7 bases at J; junction bases unmatched: 8. Germline V CDR1 and CDR2: SGHDN, FVKESK. This CDR3 is 15 amino acids long. The CDR3 region is CASSHMTGAGNEQFF. For the CDR3, the DNA is TGTGCCAGCAGCCACATGACAGGGGCTGGGAATGAGCAGTTCTTC.

The chain is built from TRBV5-4 and TRBJ1-2; D perhaps matches TRBD1 (6 bases). The V gene's germline CDR1 is SGHNT and CDR2 YYREEE (reference sequence). CDR3 length: 16 residues. The ends were cut back, 2 bases at V and 6 bases at J, with 20 bases in the middle. The CDR3 sequence: CASSFIGRGGRDGYTF. CDR3 DNA: TGTGCCAGCAGCTTCATTGGAAGGGGGGGGCGGGATGGCTACACCTTC.

This chain links TRBV4-3 with TRBJ1-2; 7 positions match TRBD1. V trimming: 4 bases; J trimming: 6 bases; junction bases outside the gene matches: 11. This CDR3 has 15 amino acids. Looked up from germline, CDR1 is LGHNA and CDR2 is YSLEER. The CDR3 nucleotides read TGCGCCAGCAGCCTAACACGGACAGGAGCAGATGGCTACACCTTC. It yields the protein CASSLTRTGADGYTF.

V and J are TRBV4-1 and TRBJ2-7; D not resolved. The V and J ends lost 1 base and 2 bases respectively, with 9 bases between them. From germline, CDR1 is MGHRA and CDR2 YSYEKL. This CDR3 region has 14 residues. CDR3 loop: CASSQVVQTYEQYF. For the CDR3, the DNA is TGCGCCAGCAGCCAAGTGGTACAGACCTACGAGCAGTACTTC.

The chain recombines TRBV15 with TRBJ1-5; D remains unclear. V shed 3 bases and J shed 0 bases, with 9 bases lying between them. Germline V gene sequence: CDR1 LNHNV, CDR2 YYDKDF (reference sequence). The CDR3 loop spans 15 amino acids. The CDR3 loop is CATSSDPVSNQPQHF. The DNA of the CDR3 is TGTGCCACCAGCAGTGATCCAGTTAGCAATCAGCCCCAGCATTTT.

This clone was detected only a few times. The V gene is TRBV7-2, the J gene TRBJ1-2; TRBD1 matches at 7 bases. CDR1 SGHTA and CDR2 FQGNSA come from the germline V gene. V lost 3 bases, J lost 2 bases, and 6 bases stayed unmatched. CDR3 size: 15 residues. CDR3 nucleotides: TGTGCCAGCAGCTTTTATCGGGGACAGAACTATGGCTACACCTTC. It yields the protein CASSFYRGQNYGYTF. Complete variable domain (other parts from reference TRBV7-2 and TRBJ1-2): GAGVSQSPSNKVTEKGKDVELRCDPISGHTALYWYRQSLGQGLEFLIYFQGNSAPDKSGLPSDRFSAERTGGSVSTLTIQRTQQEDSAVYLCASSFYRGQNYGYTFGSGTRLTVV.

The chain employs TRBV7-6 and TRBJ2-5, with TRBD2 identical over 11 bases. Unmatched junction bases numbered 6, after V lost 1 base and J lost 2 bases. Germline lookup yields CDR1 SGHVS and CDR2 FNYEAQ. The length of the CDR3 is 17 residues. CDR3 DNA: TGTGCCAGCAGCTTAGGTTTGACTAGCGGGGTACAAGAGACCCAGTACTTC. Protein product: CASSLGLTSGVQETQYF.

The CDR3: CASSQEGRWETQYF. The CDR3 coding sequence is TGTGCCAGCAGCCAAGAGGGGAGGTGGGAGACCCAGTACTTC. J is TRBJ2-5 and V is TRBV3-1 (or the pseudogene TRBV3-2), with a possible D match to TRBD2 (6 bases). The CDR3 spans 14 residues. Germline lookup yields CDR1 LGHDT and CDR2 YNNKEL (reference sequence). V was pared by 0 bases and J by 5 bases, with 10 bases between.

The J gene is TRBJ2-7, the V gene TRBV5-1, with D perhaps TRBD1 (6 bases). The V gene lost 4 bases and the J gene lost 1 base, with 12 bases spanning the gap. The CDR3 is made up of 14 amino acids. Germline V gives CDR1 SGHRS, CDR2 YFSETQ. The CDR3 is CASSLGGQSYEQYF. CDR3 bases: TGCGCCAGCAGCCTGGGCGGACAGTCCTACGAGCAGTACTTC. Full variable domain (rest looked up from reference TRBV5-1 and TRBJ2-7): KAGVTQTPRYLIKTRGQQVTLSCSPISGHRSVSWYQQTPGQGLQFLFEYFSETQRNKGNFPGRFSGRQFSNSRSEMNVSTLELGDSALYLCASSLGGQSYEQYFGPGTRLTVT.

The chain carries TRBV5-4 and TRBJ2-7, with D tentatively TRBD1 (5 bases). CDR1 SGHNT and CDR2 YYREEE come from the germline V gene (reference sequence). Deletions cut 1 base from V and 2 bases from J, with 10 bases between. This CDR3 has 14 amino acids. This chain's CDR3 is CASSLRQGAYEQYF. DNA of the CDR3: TGTGCCAGCAGCTTGCGGCAGGGCGCCTACGAGCAGTACTTC.

This clone was counted between two and nine times. The chain links TRBV4-3 to TRBJ1-2; a possible D gene is TRBD1 (5 bases). The germline gives CDR1 LGHNA, CDR2 YSLEER. The V end lost 0 bases, the J end lost 8 bases, and 22 bases lay between the germline ends. This CDR3 is 17 amino acids long. The CDR3: CASSQEAVGGAYEGYTF. In DNA, the CDR3 is TGCGCCAGCAGCCAAGAGGCCGTGGGGGGAGCCTATGAGGGCTACACCTTC.

The rearrangement links TRBV7-8 to TRBJ2-1, with D perhaps matching TRBD1 (5 bases). This CDR3 is built from 11 residues. Germline CDR1 reads SGHVS; CDR2 reads FQNEAQ. The CDR3 sequence is CVVDQGNEQFF. The CDR3, as DNA: TGTGTCGTCGATCAGGGAAATGAGCAGTTCTTC.

The V call is TRBV2, the J call TRBJ2-5, with D possibly matching TRBD1 (6 bases). V was trimmed by 2 bases and J by 7 bases, leaving 11 bases between them. The CDR3 runs 13 residues. Per germline, CDR1 SNHLY and CDR2 FYNNEI. The CDR3: CASSESQGGTQYF. The CDR3 DNA is TGTGCCAGCAGTGAATCCCAAGGGGGGACCCAGTACTTC.

This clone was seen only a few times. The chain joins TRBV25-1 to TRBJ1-1, with unresolved D. V gave up 7 bases and J gave up 2 bases, with 5 bases separating them. The CDR3 length is 11 residues. The germline V gene encodes CDR1 MGHDK and CDR2 SYGVNS. The CDR3 DNA is TGTGCCAGCAAAGCTAACACTGAAGCTTTCTTT. Translation: CASKANTEAFF.

This chain links TRBV6-2 or TRBV6-3 with TRBJ1-2, with 11 bases matching TRBD1. Germline V gene sequence: CDR1 MNHEY, CDR2 SVGEGT. Losses at the gene ends were 5 bases for V and 4 bases for J; bases not matched to a gene: 9. The length of the CDR3 is 16 residues. The CDR3 DNA is TGTGCCAGCAGTGACGGACAGGGGGCGCCGGGCTATGGCTACACCTTC. This translates into CASSDGQGAPGYGYTF.

The chain uses TRBV7-2 and TRBJ1-2; 9 nucleotides align to TRBD1. CDR3 length equals 13 residues. The J segment lost 3 bases and the V segment lost 5 bases, leaving 1 base of the junction unmatched. Germline V gene sequence: CDR1 SGHTA, CDR2 FQGNSA. CDR3 sequence reads: CASSRQGDYGYTF. In DNA, the CDR3 is TGTGCCAGCAGCCGACAGGGGGACTATGGCTACACCTTC. Based on the CDR3 plus reference TRBV7-2 and TRBJ1-2, the full variable domain is GAGVSQSPSNKVTEKGKDVELRCDPISGHTALYWYRQSLGQGLEFLIYFQGNSAPDKSGLPSDRFSAERTGGSVSTLTIQRTQQEDSAVYLCASSRQGDYGYTFGSGTRLTVV.